The 9 T cell receptor beta chains listed next were all sequenced from one sample in a study of T cell responses to AZD1222 COVID-19 vaccine. This table comes from immunoSEQ multiplex PCR, and its TCRdb copy is limited to in-frame clones, with some not included. The sample contains 65,000 to 85,000 clones, 88% of which appear only once. Material: peripheral blood, obtained 28 days after the second dose of the MenACWY control vaccine. These TCRs come from an adult who received the MenACWY meningococcal vaccine as a control.

The chain recombines TRBV18 with TRBJ2-1, with TRBD1 matching over 10 bases. Germline V lookup: CDR1 KGHSH, CDR2 LQKENI. This CDR3 contains 15 residues. Trimming took 3 bases from V and 5 from J; bases not matched to a gene: 4. The CDR3 sequence: CASSPGQGPHNEQFF. The CDR3 DNA follows: TGTGCCAGCTCACCGGGACAGGGGCCCCACAATGAGCAGTTCTTC.

The rearrangement joins TRBV6-5 to TRBJ1-1; 7 bases match TRBD1. The CDR3 is 15 residues long. Trimming removed 2 bases from V and 1 base from J; junction bases left unmatched: 4. Germline CDR1 MNHEY, CDR2 SVGAGI. Here the CDR3 reads CASSYSGTENTEAFF. In nucleotides, the CDR3 is TGTGCCAGCAGTTACAGTGGGACAGAGAACACTGAAGCTTTCTTT.

The V gene is TRBV12-3 or TRBV12-4, the J gene TRBJ1-2, with 9 positions matching TRBD1. The CDR3 is 13 amino acids. After removal of 6 bases from V and 8 bases from J, the junction contained 7 bases not matched to a gene. This chain's CDR3 is CASRPWTGDGYTF. CDR3 in DNA: TGTGCCAGCAGGCCTTGGACAGGGGACGGCTACACCTTC.

The genes are TRBV11-2 and TRBJ1-1; tentative D call: TRBD1 (5 bases). CDR1 is SGHAT, CDR2 FQNNGV, per germline. The CDR3 contains 13 residues. Trimming took off 3 bases at V and 4 bases at J, with 9 bases between the two ends. DNA for the CDR3: TGTGCCAGCAGCTTTGGGGGGGGCACTGAAGCTTTCTTT. Protein product: CASSFGGGTEAFF.

V and J are TRBV12-5 and TRBJ2-1; 8 positions match TRBD2. This CDR3 is 15 amino acids long. J lost 6 bases, V lost 4 bases, and 8 bases had no gene match. The germline V gene has CDR1 LGHNT and CDR2 FRNRAP. CDR3 in DNA: TGTGCTAGTGGTTGGACCCCGGGGGGGGCCAATGAGCAGTTCTTC. It translates to CASGWTPGGANEQFF. Based on the CDR3 plus reference TRBV12-5 and TRBJ2-1, the full variable domain is DARVTQTPRHKVTEMGQEVTMRCQPILGHNTVFWYRQTMMQGLELLAYFRNRAPLDDSGMPKDRFSAEMPDATLATLKIQPSEPRDSAVYFCASGWTPGGANEQFFGPGTRLTVL.

The genes are TRBV18 and TRBJ1-3; D is ambiguous. The CDR3 extends over 15 amino acids. Trimming took 3 bases from V and 6 from J, leaving 15 bases between them. CDR1 and CDR2 (germline): KGHSH, LQKENI. The CDR3 DNA reads TGTGCCAGCTCACCCGGACGGGTGAATCAAAACACCATATATTTT. It codes for CASSPGRVNQNTIYF.

The genes are TRBV4-3 and TRBJ2-7; the match to TRBD1 covers 7 bases. The CDR3 sequence is 16 residues long. Trimming removed 1 base from V and 2 bases from J; junction bases left unmatched: 8. Germline values: CDR1 LGHNA, CDR2 YSLEER. The CDR3 spells CASSQVRTGGTYEQYF. The CDR3 nucleotides are TGCGCCAGCAGCCAAGTTAGGACAGGAGGTACCTACGAGCAGTACTTC.

This rearrangement joins TRBV10-3 to TRBJ2-5, with D possibly matching TRBD1 (5 bases). Trimming left V 6 bases short and J 2 bases short, with 7 bases between. The CDR3 is 12 residues long. Germline lookup yields CDR1 ENHRY and CDR2 SYGVKD. The CDR3 region is CAISRQQETQYF. The CDR3 DNA follows: TGTGCCATCAGCCGACAGCAAGAGACCCAGTACTTC.

The V and J genes are TRBV7-9 and TRBJ2-7, with a tentative D call TRBD2 (6 bases). The CDR3 is 14 residues long. CDR1 is SEHNR, CDR2 FQNEAQ, per germline (reference sequence). V shed 4 bases and J shed 3 bases, with 13 bases lying between them. The CDR3 bases are TGTGCCAGCAGCTCTACTAGCTCGGTCTACGAGCAGTACTTC. This encodes CASSSTSSVYEQYF.